This is a list of T cell receptor beta chains from one sample in a study of blood T cell repertoires in COVID-19. Clones were read by immunoSEQ multiplex PCR, and TCRdb kept only the in-frame ones, dropping some. The sample lists roughly 210,000 clones; 84% were seen once. The sequencing sample was made of peripheral blood. These receptors all come from a woman aged 80 or over with COVID-19, enrolled during active disease. Both conserved end residues are part of each CDR3. D genes are given only for firm matches. Only some rows state a clone size, as once, few, many or a class for expanded clones.

d_call	v_call	clone_size	j_call	cdr3_nt	cdr3_aa
TRBD1	TRBV7-3	.	TRBJ2-7	TGTGCCAGCAGCTTGACCGGACAGGGGCCCTACGAGCAGTACTTC	CASSLTGQGPYEQYF
TRBD2	TRBV10-3	.	TRBJ2-1	TGTGCCATCAGGGGGGAGGGAGCGGTATTTCAGTTCTTC	CAIRGEGAVFQFF
TRBD1	TRBV5-1	.	TRBJ1-5	TGCGCCAGCAGCCCAACAGGGGGAGATCAGCCCCAGCATTTT	CASSPTGGDQPQHF
.	TRBV5-1	.	TRBJ1-1	TGCGCCAGCAGCTTGGTCGCAGGGGTGGGGGAAACTGAAGCTTTCTTT	CASSLVAGVGETEAFF
TRBD1	TRBV28	.	TRBJ1-2	TGTGCCAGCAGTCTCCCTCGACAGGGGAGTGGCTACACCTTC	CASSLPRQGSGYTF
TRBD2	TRBV19	.	TRBJ2-5	TGTGCCAGTAGTATCTTTCTGGCGGGGGGTCAAGAGACCCAGTACTTC	CASSIFLAGGQETQYF
.	TRBV28	few	TRBJ2-7	TGTGCCAGCAGACTAAAAACCTACGAGCAGTACTTC	CASRLKTYEQYF
.	TRBV5-8	.	TRBJ1-5	TGTGCCAGCAGCTTGATCGGGGGAGGGGATCAGCCCCAGCATTTT	CASSLIGGGDQPQHF
TRBD1	TRBV7-9	.	TRBJ2-3	TGTGCCAGCAGCTTATTAGGACAGGCCGACACAGATACGCAGTATTTT	CASSLLGQADTDTQYF
TRBD2	TRBV28	once	TRBJ2-1	TGTGCCAGCAGTCCACTAGCGGGGGGGAAAAATGAGCAGTTCTTC	CASSPLAGGKNEQFF
TRBD1	TRBV28	.	TRBJ1-1	TGTGCCAGCAGGAGTACAGGGGCAACGAACACTGAAGCTTTCTTT	CASRSTGATNTEAFF
.	TRBV28	once	TRBJ1-2	TGTGCCAGCAGTTTATCGGGAAAGATGGGCTACACCTTC	CASSLSGKMGYTF
TRBD1	TRBV28	.	TRBJ1-2	TGTGCCAGCAAAGCCGGGACAGGGGTAAACTATGGCTACACCTTC	CASKAGTGVNYGYTF
.	TRBV6-1	.	TRBJ1-3	TGTGCCAGCAGTGGTCGGGACACGAGCTCTGGAAACACCATATATTTT	CASSGRDTSSGNTIYF
TRBD1	TRBV6-5	.	TRBJ2-7	TGTGCCAGCAGGGGAGCCAGGCAGGGGGCGTACGAGCAGTACTTC	CASRGARQGAYEQYF
TRBD2	TRBV5-6	.	TRBJ2-4	TGTGCCAGCAGCTTCCGACTAGCGGGGGGCAGGGGCAAAAACATTCAGTACTTC	CASSFRLAGGRGKNIQYF
.	TRBV2	few	TRBJ1-4	TGTGCCAGCAGCATTGACAGTGAAAAACTGTTTTTT	CASSIDSEKLFF
TRBD1	TRBV25-1	.	TRBJ1-3	TGTGCCAGCAGCAGGGGGTCTGGAAACACCATATATTTT	CASSRGSGNTIYF
.	TRBV19	.	TRBJ1-5	TGTGCCAGTAGCCTGGGCTTGATTGGCAATCAGCCCCAGCATTTT	CASSLGLIGNQPQHF